The T cell receptor (beta chain) under discussion was sequenced for a study of T cells in Graves' hyperthyroidism and ophthalmopathy. Regarding the study as a whole: Most thyroid clonotypes expanded above 0.001 appeared in blood too.

From germline, CDR1 is KGHDR and CDR2 SFDVKD. The length of the CDR3 is 15 residues. Trimming pared 4 bases from V and 0 bases from J, leaving 9 bases between. This clonotype was seen at least ten times. Its matching antigen is unknown. Regions amplified from RNA transcripts were the TCR beta CDR3 regions. HTBI primers drove first-round RT-PCR of the TCR CDR3. TCRdb used MiXCR to reprocess the multiplex PCR reads, holding one entry per CDR3 protein. The sample has some 550,000 distinct CDR3 sequences; around 16% are singletons. Uncontrolled infections, other autoimmune diseases, pregnancy or lactation led to exclusion of patients.

The chain links TRBV24-1 to TRBJ2-1; TRBD1 or TRBD2 may be the D gene (5 bases each). Sample: blood. This TCR was recovered from a woman in her 40s with Graves' ophthalmopathy. The CDR3: CATSEGRNSYNEQFF. CDR3 DNA sequence: TGTGCCACCAGTGAGGGACGGAACTCCTACAATGAGCAGTTCTTC.